The TCR beta chain described here comes from a study of CD8 T cells in ankylosing spondylitis. TCRdb independently ran MiXCR on the 5' RACE reads; one entry per CDR3 protein. The sample shows about 250,000 distinct CDR3 sequences, approximately 8% of them seen only once. V lost 0 bases and J lost 7, with 6 bases in between. This CDR3 spans 13 amino acids. Germline values: CDR1 LGHDT, CDR2 YNNKEL (reference sequence). Study-level findings and limits: A number of the motif variants had already been described in reactive arthritis synovial fluid and blood.

This clonotype was recorded many times. What it binds is not known. This TCR was sampled from a female donor with ankylosing spondylitis or in good health (not recorded which). The sample taken for sequencing was blood, either unsorted or a sorted T cell fraction (not recorded which). The chain recombines TRBV3-1 with TRBJ2-2, with D possibly TRBD1 on 5 matching bases. CDR3 DNA: TGTGCCAGCAGCCAAGATCAGGGCGGGGAGCTGTTTTTT. Translation: CASSQDQGGELFF.